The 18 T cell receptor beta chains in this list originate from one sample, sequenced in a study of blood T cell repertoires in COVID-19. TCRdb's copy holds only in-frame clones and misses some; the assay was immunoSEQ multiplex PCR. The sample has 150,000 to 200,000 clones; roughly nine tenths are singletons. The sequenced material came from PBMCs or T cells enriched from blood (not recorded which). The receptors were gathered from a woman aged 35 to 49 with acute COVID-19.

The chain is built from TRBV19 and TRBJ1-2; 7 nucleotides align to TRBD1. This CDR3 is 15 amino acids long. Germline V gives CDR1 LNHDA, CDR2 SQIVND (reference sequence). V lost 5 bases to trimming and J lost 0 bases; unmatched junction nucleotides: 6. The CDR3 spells CASSPRDSPNYGYTF. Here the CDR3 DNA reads TGTGCCAGTAGTCCCCGGGACAGCCCTAACTATGGCTACACCTTC.

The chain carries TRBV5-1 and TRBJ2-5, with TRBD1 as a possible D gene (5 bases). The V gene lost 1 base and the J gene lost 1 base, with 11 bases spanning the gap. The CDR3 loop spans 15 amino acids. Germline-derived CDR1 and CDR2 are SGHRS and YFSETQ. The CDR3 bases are TGCGCCAGCAGCTTGTATCGTGGGGCCCAAGAGACCCAGTACTTC. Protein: CASSLYRGAQETQYF.

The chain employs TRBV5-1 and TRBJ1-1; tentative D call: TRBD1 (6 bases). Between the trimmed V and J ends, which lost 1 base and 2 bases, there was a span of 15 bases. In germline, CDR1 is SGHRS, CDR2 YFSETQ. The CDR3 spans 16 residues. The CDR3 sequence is CASSLSPGHENTEAFF. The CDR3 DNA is TGCGCCAGCAGCTTGTCGCCGGGACACGAAAACACTGAAGCTTTCTTT.

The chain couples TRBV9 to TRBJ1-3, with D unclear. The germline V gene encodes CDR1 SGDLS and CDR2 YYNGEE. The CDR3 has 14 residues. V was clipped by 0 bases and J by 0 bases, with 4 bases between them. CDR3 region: CASSVANSGNTIYF. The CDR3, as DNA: TGTGCCAGCAGCGTAGCAAACTCTGGAAACACCATATATTTT. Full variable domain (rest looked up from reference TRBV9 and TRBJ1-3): DSGVTQTPKHLITATGQRVTLRCSPRSGDLSVYWYQQSLDQGLQFLIQYYNGEERAKGNILERFSAQQFPDLHSELNLSSLELGDSALYFCASSVANSGNTIYFGEGSWLTVV.

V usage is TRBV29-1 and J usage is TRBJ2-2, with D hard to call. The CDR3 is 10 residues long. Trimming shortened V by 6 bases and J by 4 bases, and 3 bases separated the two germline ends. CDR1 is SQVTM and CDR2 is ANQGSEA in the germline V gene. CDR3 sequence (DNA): TGCAGCGTCTTCACCGGGGAGCTGTTTTTT. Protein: CSVFTGELFF.

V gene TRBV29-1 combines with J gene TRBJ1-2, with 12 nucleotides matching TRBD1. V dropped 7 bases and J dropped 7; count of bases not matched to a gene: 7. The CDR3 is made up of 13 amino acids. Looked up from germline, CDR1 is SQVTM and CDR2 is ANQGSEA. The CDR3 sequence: CSAEGQGASGYTF. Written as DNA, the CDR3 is TGCAGCGCCGAGGGACAGGGGGCGAGTGGCTACACCTTC.

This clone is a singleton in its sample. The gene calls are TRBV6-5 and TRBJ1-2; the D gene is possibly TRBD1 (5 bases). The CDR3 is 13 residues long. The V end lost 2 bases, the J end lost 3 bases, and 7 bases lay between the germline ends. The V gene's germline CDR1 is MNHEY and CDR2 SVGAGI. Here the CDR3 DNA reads TGTGCCAGCAGTTACGGGGCAGACTATGGCTACACCTTC. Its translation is CASSYGADYGYTF.

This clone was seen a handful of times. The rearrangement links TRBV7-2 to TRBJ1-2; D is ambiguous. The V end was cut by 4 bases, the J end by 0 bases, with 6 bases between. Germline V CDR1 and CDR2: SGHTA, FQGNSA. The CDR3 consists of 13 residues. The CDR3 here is CASSSPTNYGYTF. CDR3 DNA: TGTGCCAGCAGCTCCCCCACTAACTATGGCTACACCTTC.

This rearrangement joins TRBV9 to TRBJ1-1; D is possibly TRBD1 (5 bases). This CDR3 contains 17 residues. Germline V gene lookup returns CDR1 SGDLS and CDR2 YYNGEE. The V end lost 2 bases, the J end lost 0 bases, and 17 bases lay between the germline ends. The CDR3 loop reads CASSVGAGSALNTEAFF. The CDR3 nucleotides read TGTGCCAGCAGCGTTGGGGCCGGGTCGGCCTTGAACACTGAAGCTTTCTTT.

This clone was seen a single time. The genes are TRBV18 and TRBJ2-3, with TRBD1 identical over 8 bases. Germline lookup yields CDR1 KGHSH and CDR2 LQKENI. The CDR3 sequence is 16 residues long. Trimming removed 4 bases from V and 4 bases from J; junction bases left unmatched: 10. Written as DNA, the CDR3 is TGTGCCAGCTCACAGCGGACAGGGCCAACGCCAGATACGCAGTATTTT. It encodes CASSQRTGPTPDTQYF.

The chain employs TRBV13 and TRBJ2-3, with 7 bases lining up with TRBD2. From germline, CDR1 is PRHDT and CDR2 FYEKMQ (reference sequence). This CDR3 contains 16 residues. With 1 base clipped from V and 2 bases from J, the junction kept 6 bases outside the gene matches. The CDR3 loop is CASSLAYRDYTDTQYF. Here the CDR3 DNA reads TGTGCCAGCAGCTTAGCATACCGGGACTACACAGATACGCAGTATTTT.

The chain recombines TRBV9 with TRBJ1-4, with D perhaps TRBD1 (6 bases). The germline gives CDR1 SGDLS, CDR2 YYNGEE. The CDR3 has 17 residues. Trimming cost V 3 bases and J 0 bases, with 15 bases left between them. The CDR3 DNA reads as TGTGCCAGCAGCGCCATTGGGACAAGAACAACTAATGAAAAACTGTTTTTT. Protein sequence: CASSAIGTRTTNEKLFF.

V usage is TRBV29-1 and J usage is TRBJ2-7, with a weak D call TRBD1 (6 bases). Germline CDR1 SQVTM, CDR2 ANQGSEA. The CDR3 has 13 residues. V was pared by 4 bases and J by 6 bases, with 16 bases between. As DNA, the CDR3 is TGCAGCGTTGCACAGGGAAGCGAGTTCGAGCAGTACTTC. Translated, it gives CSVAQGSEFEQYF.

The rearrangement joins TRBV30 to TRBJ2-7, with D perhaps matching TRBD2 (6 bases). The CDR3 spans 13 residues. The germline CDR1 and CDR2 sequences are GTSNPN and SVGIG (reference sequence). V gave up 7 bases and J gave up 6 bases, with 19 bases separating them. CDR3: CASKRAQVGEQYF. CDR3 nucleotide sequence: TGTGCCTCCAAGCGGGCCCAAGTAGGCGAGCAGTACTTC.

CDR3 amino acids: CASSLDRTGSESPLHF. The CDR3 DNA is TGTGCCAGCAGCTTAGATCGGACAGGGAGCGAATCACCCCTCCACTTT. This sequence joins TRBV11-3 and TRBJ1-6; 8 nucleotides agree with TRBD1. Germline V CDR1 and CDR2: SGHNT, YENEEA. The V and J ends lost 0 bases and 10 bases, in that order; junction bases with no gene match: 8. The CDR3 has 16 amino acids.

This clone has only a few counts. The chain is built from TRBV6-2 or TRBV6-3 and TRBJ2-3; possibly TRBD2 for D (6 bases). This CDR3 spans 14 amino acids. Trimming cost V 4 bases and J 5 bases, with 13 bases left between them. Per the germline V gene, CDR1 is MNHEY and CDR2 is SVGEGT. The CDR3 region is CASSSGTFLDTQYF. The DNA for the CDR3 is TGTGCCAGCAGTTCCGGGACTTTTCTAGATACGCAGTATTTT.

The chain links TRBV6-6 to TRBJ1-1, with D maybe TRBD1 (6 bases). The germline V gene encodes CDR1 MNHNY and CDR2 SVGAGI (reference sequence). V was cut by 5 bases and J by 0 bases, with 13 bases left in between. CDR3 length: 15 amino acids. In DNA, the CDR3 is TGTGCCAGCAGTGGCCCAGGACAGATGAACACTGAAGCTTTCTTT. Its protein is CASSGPGQMNTEAFF.

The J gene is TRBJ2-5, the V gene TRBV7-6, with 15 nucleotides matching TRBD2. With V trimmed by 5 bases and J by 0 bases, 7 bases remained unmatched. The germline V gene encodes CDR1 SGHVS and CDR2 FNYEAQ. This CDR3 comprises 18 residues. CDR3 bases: TGTGCCAGCAGCCTCGGGACTAGCGGGGGGTTTAACCAAGAGACCCAGTACTTC. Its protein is CASSLGTSGGFNQETQYF.